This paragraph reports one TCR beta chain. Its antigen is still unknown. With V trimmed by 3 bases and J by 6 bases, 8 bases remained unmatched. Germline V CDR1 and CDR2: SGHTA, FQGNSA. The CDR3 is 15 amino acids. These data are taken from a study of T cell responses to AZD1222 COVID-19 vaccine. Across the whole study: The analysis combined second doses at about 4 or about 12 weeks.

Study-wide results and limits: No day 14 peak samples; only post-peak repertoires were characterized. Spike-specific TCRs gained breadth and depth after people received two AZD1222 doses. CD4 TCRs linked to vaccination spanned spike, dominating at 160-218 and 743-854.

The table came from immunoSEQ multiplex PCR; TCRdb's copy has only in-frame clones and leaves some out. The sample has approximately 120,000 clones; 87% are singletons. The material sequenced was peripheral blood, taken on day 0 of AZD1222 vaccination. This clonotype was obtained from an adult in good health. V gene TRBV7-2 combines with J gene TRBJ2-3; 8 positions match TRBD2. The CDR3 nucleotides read TGTGCCAGCAGCTTGAACACGGGGGGGCCGGATACGCAGTATTTT. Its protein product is CASSLNTGGPDTQYF.